Following are 17 T cell receptor beta chains from one sample sequenced in a study of shared clonotypes between healthy human individuals. Only in-frame clones appear in the TCRdb table, and some are missing; sequencing was by immunoSEQ multiplex PCR. The repertoire holds some 2.3 million clones, with approximately 95% as singletons. Source material: naive CD4+ T cells from PBMCs. Sample subset: CD45RA+ positively selected. The receptor set was obtained from a man aged 18 to 29 in good health. Some clones in this sample may be carry-over from other donors' samples.

J is TRBJ2-7 and V is TRBV7-5; the table calls TRBD2, which could not be checked here. TRBV7-5 constitutes a pseudogene. The CDR3 consists of 13 residues. This CDR3 reads CAGATSGPYEQYF. The DNA for the CDR3 is TGTGCCGGAGCGACTAGCGGGCCGTACGAGCAGTACTTC.

This chain uses TRBV25-1 with TRBJ2-1; D gene ambiguous. The CDR3 is 13 residues long. The germline CDR1 and CDR2 sequences are MGHDK and SYGVNS. Trimming shortened V by 7 bases and J by 6 bases, and 13 bases separated the two germline ends. The CDR3 bases are TGTGCCAGCAACGAACGGGCCGCCAATGAGCAGTTCTTC. Its protein is CASNERAANEQFF.

V is TRBV7-9 and J is TRBJ2-1; TRBD2 is a possible D gene (6 bases). CDR1 and CDR2 from the germline V gene are SEHNR and FQNEAQ (reference sequence). This CDR3 is built from 14 residues. Trimming took 3 bases from V and 8 from J, leaving 14 bases between them. The CDR3 protein is CASSFASGEHEQFF. In DNA, the CDR3 is TGTGCCAGCAGCTTCGCCTCGGGGGAGCATGAGCAGTTCTTC.

The chain carries TRBV4-2 and TRBJ2-3, with 13 nucleotides matching TRBD2. V trimming: 2 bases; J trimming: 1 base; junction bases outside the gene matches: 9. The CDR3 totals 19 residues. The V gene's germline CDR1 is LGHNA and CDR2 YNFKEQ. The DNA for the CDR3 is TGTGCCAGCAGCCAACTTGGGACTAGCGGGGCCAAAGGCACAGATACGCAGTATTTT. This encodes CASSQLGTSGAKGTDTQYF.

The rearrangement joins TRBV7-9 to TRBJ1-5; 9 nucleotides agree with TRBD1. CDR3 size: 12 residues. CDR1 and CDR2 (germline): SEHNR, FQNEAQ (reference sequence). Losses at the gene ends were 8 bases for V and 6 bases for J; bases not matched to a gene: 2. The CDR3 reads CASGTGFQPQHF. CDR3 DNA sequence: TGTGCCAGCGGGACAGGGTTTCAGCCCCAGCATTTT.

The chain joins TRBV7-3 to TRBJ2-5; D tentatively fits TRBD1 or TRBD2 (7 bases each). The last part of the DNA fits TRBJ2-7 better; the J call may be wrong. The CDR3 loop spans 15 amino acids. The V gene's germline CDR1 is SGHTA and CDR2 FQGTGA. The CDR3, as DNA: TGTGCCAGCAGCATTGGGACAGCGGGACCCTACGAGCAGTACTTC. Translated, it gives CASSIGTAGPYEQYF.

V and J are TRBV7-2 and TRBJ2-4; D possibly uses TRBD1 or TRBD2 (6 bases each). Germline V gives CDR1 SGHTA, CDR2 FQGNSA. Trimming pared 5 bases from V and 1 base from J, leaving 12 bases between. CDR3 length equals 15 residues. The CDR3 DNA sequence: TGTGCCAGCAGCCCCGGAGGGGGGGCCAAAAACATTCAGTACTTC. This translates into CASSPGGGAKNIQYF.

The chain links TRBV7-2 to TRBJ1-1, with D tentatively TRBD1 (5 bases). There are 14 residues in the CDR3. V was clipped by 5 bases and J by 6 bases, with 16 bases between them. CDR1 and CDR2 (germline): SGHTA, FQGNSA. CDR3: CASSPHRGRPEAFF. CDR3 coding DNA: TGTGCCAGCAGCCCTCACCGGGGGAGGCCTGAAGCTTTCTTT.

The chain combines TRBV4-1 with TRBJ1-5, with D hard to call. The V end lost 3 bases, the J end lost 4 bases, and 10 bases lay between the germline ends. CDR1 and CDR2 from the germline V gene are MGHRA and YSYEKL. The CDR3 extends over 14 amino acids. The CDR3 spells CASSHPAQNQPQHF. For the CDR3, the DNA is TGCGCCAGCAGCCATCCCGCCCAGAATCAGCCCCAGCATTTT.

The V gene is TRBV4-3, the J gene TRBJ2-7; tentative D call: TRBD1 (6 bases). Between the trimmed V and J ends, which lost 3 bases and 5 bases, there was a span of 14 bases. Looked up from germline, CDR1 is LGHNA and CDR2 is YSLEER. This CDR3 has 14 amino acids. The CDR3 bases are TGCGCCAGCAGCCAGATACAGGGCACCCACGAGCAGTACTTC. Amino acid sequence: CASSQIQGTHEQYF.

This sequence joins TRBV10-3 and TRBJ2-1, with D possibly being TRBD2 (5 bases). CDR1 and CDR2 from the germline V gene are ENHRY and SYGVKD. This CDR3 is 13 amino acids long. V lost 3 bases, J lost 10 bases, and 13 bases lay in between. CDR3: CAISDDRGLEQFF. The DNA of the CDR3 is TGTGCCATCAGTGATGACCGAGGGTTAGAGCAGTTCTTC.

The chain joins TRBV7-9 to TRBJ2-7; no definite D call. This CDR3 is 17 amino acids long. The V and J ends lost 1 base and 2 bases respectively, with 18 bases between them. Germline CDR1 reads SEHNR; CDR2 reads FQNEAQ (reference sequence). CDR3 sequence reads: CASSLDFSYSFPYEQYF. CDR3 in DNA: TGTGCCAGCAGCTTAGACTTTAGCTACAGCTTCCCCTACGAGCAGTACTTC.

This chain joins TRBV2 and TRBJ2-7; TRBD1 aligns across 8 bases. CDR1 is SNHLY, CDR2 FYNNEI, per germline. V shed 4 bases, J shed 2 bases, and the junction held 4 bases outside the gene matches. There are 14 residues in the CDR3. The CDR3 DNA is TGTGCCAGCAGTGTAGGACAGGGACCCTACGAGCAGTACTTC. Translating it yields CASSVGQGPYEQYF.

As regards this clone: Other DNA variants within this sample encode the same CDR3. The chain joins TRBV15 to TRBJ2-6, with D perhaps matching TRBD2 (6 bases). Germline CDR1 is LNHNV and CDR2 is YYDKDF (reference sequence). The CDR3 extends over 17 amino acids. V was clipped by 0 bases and J by 1 base, with 10 bases between them. The chain's CDR3 is CATSRDWGESGANVLTF. The CDR3 DNA follows: TGTGCCACCAGCAGAGATTGGGGGGAATCTGGGGCCAACGTCCTGACTTTC. The whole variable domain, filled in from reference TRBV15 and TRBJ2-6, reads DAMVIQNPRYQVTQFGKPVTLSCSQTLNHNVMYWYQQKSSQAPKLLFHYYDKDFNNEADTPDNFQSRRPNTSFCFLDIRSPGLGDTAMYLCATSRDWGESGANVLTFGAGSRLTVL.

To note about this clone: The same CDR3 can be traced to other DNA sequences in this sample. The CDR3 nucleotides read TGTGCCACCAGCAGAGTGGCGGGAGGGCCAAACGAGCAGTACTTC. Translated: CATSRVAGGPNEQYF. The chain uses TRBV15 and TRBJ2-7; 9 nucleotides agree with TRBD2. Trimming cost V 1 base and J 5 bases; bases outside gene matches: 6. The CDR3 extends over 15 amino acids. Germline V gene data show CDR1 as LNHNV and CDR2 as YYDKDF (reference sequence).

V usage is TRBV2 and J usage is TRBJ1-2; no clear D gene. Trimming took off 3 bases at V and 8 bases at J, with 10 bases between the two ends. Germline V gene data show CDR1 as SNHLY and CDR2 as FYNNEI. This CDR3 has 12 residues. In DNA form, the CDR3 reads TGTGCCAGCAGTGAGCGGGGTGGCGGCTACACCTTC. This translates into CASSERGGGYTF.

The chain recombines TRBV15 with TRBJ2-1; possible D gene TRBD2, 5 bases. Germline values: CDR1 LNHNV, CDR2 YYDKDF (reference sequence). The CDR3 has 18 residues. V was clipped by 2 bases and J by 0 bases, with 17 bases between them. CDR3 sequence (DNA): TGTGCCACCAGCAGATTTAGGCTAGCCTGGGGCTCCTACAATGAGCAGTTCTTC. It yields the protein CATSRFRLAWGSYNEQFF.